The 2 T cell receptor beta chains below come from one sample, sequenced in a study of T cells in Graves' hyperthyroidism and ophthalmopathy. The CDR3 regions of TCR beta were amplified from RNA transcripts. The HTBI primer set was used in a first-round RT-PCR of the TCR CDR3. TCRdb re-called the multiplex PCR reads through MiXCR, storing one row per CDR3 protein. The sample contains 560,000 or so distinct CDR3 sequences, about half of which appear only once. Sequencing input: peripheral blood or thyroid tissue (not recorded which). The receptors come from a woman under 30 with Graves' hyperthyroidism.

The table lists this clonotype with a few counts. This rearrangement joins TRBV20-1 to TRBJ1-3; D is ambiguous. Germline V gives CDR1 DFQATT, CDR2 SNEGSKA (reference sequence). The V end lost 3 bases, the J end lost 1 base, and 7 bases lay between the germline ends. This CDR3 has 13 amino acids. CDR3 sequence reads: CSASQTSGNTIYF. Here the CDR3 DNA reads TGCAGTGCTAGTCAGACATCTGGAAACACCATATATTTT.

The gene calls are TRBV15 and TRBJ2-6; TRBD2 matches at 8 bases. J lost 9 bases, V lost 3 bases, and 7 bases had no gene match. The germline V gene has CDR1 LNHNV and CDR2 YYDKDF (reference sequence). The CDR3 is made up of 15 amino acids. CDR3 in DNA: TGTGCCACCAGCAGCCCCGGGACTAGGGGCAACGTCCTGACTTTC. Translating it yields CATSSPGTRGNVLTF. The full variable domain, its missing parts supplied by reference TRBV15 and TRBJ2-6, is DAMVIQNPRYQVTQFGKPVTLSCSQTLNHNVMYWYQQKSSQAPKLLFHYYDKDFNNEADTPDNFQSRRPNTSFCFLDIRSPGLGDTAMYLCATSSPGTRGNVLTFGAGSRLTVL.